The 32 T cell receptor beta chains reported below all come from one sample, sequenced in a study of T cell repertoires in cytomegalovirus infection (dated by TCRdb to about 2019). These receptors lack a known antigen. The meaning of the sample's treatment or condition label: in vitro stimulation with specific CMV peptide epitopes to enrich CMV-specific T cells. TCRdb names Illumina HiSeq 1500 as the instrument used. TCRdb reran the public reads through fastp at Q25 and MiXCR, keeping productive beta chains. Identical CDR3 proteins give one entry, which carries the most common genes and DNA. The sample has hundreds of thousands of distinct CDR3 sequences on record, 30% to 35% of them singletons. The biggest ten clones account for roughly 17% of the sample. The sequenced sample was cultured PBMCs, obtained from culture after CMV antigen stimulation. The receptors stem from a human donor in good health (CMV status not recorded). Some clones in this sample may be carry-over from other donors' samples.

This clonotype was seen only a few times. The V call is TRBV6-5, the J call TRBJ2-5, with 8 bases identical to TRBD2. Germline V gene lookup returns CDR1 MNHEY and CDR2 SVGAGI. V was clipped by 6 bases and J by 2 bases; unmatched bases: 8. This CDR3 spans 15 amino acids. As DNA, the CDR3 is TGTGCCAGCAGACAAACTAGCGGCGTTCAAGAGACCCAGTACTTC. Translating gives CASRQTSGVQETQYF.

The chain has TRBV7-9 and TRBJ1-1; weak D call: TRBD1 (6 bases). The V and J ends lost 3 bases and 1 base respectively, with 9 bases between them. The germline gives CDR1 SEHNR, CDR2 FQNEAQ (reference sequence). CDR3 length equals 14 residues. CDR3 DNA: TGTGCCAGCAGCTTTGAGGGGGGGAACACTGAAGCTTTCTTT. It translates to CASSFEGGNTEAFF.

This clonotype was seen only a few times. V usage is TRBV6-5 and J usage is TRBJ2-3; unclear D gene. CDR3 length equals 15 residues. Germline V gene sequence: CDR1 MNHEY, CDR2 SVGAGI. Trimming removed 1 base from V and 2 bases from J, with 10 bases in between. CDR3 sequence reads: CASSYFQAHTDTQYF. CDR3 DNA sequence: TGTGCCAGCAGTTACTTTCAGGCACACACAGATACGCAGTATTTT.

The chain uses TRBV29-1 and TRBJ2-3; D remains ambiguous. The germline gives CDR1 SQVTM, CDR2 ANQGSEA. The CDR3 runs to 12 residues. V gave up 2 bases and J gave up 4 bases, with 7 bases separating them. CDR3: CSVEQSPDTQYF. CDR3 bases: TGCAGCGTTGAACAGTCCCCAGATACGCAGTATTTT.

V and J are TRBV12-5 and TRBJ2-1; 8 nucleotides match TRBD1. Germline CDR1 is LGHNT and CDR2 is FRNRAP. CDR3 length equals 13 residues. The CDR3 DNA is TGTGCGTCCGGGACAGGCTTCTACAATGAGCAGTTCTTC. This codes for CASGTGFYNEQFF. Combining the CDR3 with reference TRBV12-5 and TRBJ2-1 gives the whole variable domain DARVTQTPRHKVTEMGQEVTMRCQPILGHNTVFWYRQTMMQGLELLAYFRNRAPLDDSGMPKDRFSAEMPDATLATLKIQPSEPRDSAVYFCASGTGFYNEQFFGPGTRLTVL.

About this clonotype itself: Its ends do not fully match the called genes, so a read error is possible. The chain is built from TRBV4-1 and TRBJ1-1, with 7 bases fitting TRBD1. Germline assignment: CDR1 MGHRA and CDR2 YSYEKL. There are 16 residues in the CDR3. CDR3 amino acids: CASRQGGGGRNTEAFF. Written as DNA, the CDR3 is TGCGCCAGCAGACAAGGAGGGGGCGGGAGAAACACTGAAGCTTTCTTT.

The chain couples TRBV27 to TRBJ2-6, with D perhaps given as TRBD1 or TRBD2 (6 bases each). Trimming stripped 6 bases from V and 0 bases from J, with 12 bases between. The germline V gene encodes CDR1 MNHEY and CDR2 SMNVEV (reference sequence). The length of the CDR3 is 16 residues. The DNA for the CDR3 is TGTGCCAGCAGGCGGGACACCCGCTCTGGGGCCAACGTCCTGACTTTC. It translates to CASRRDTRSGANVLTF.

This clonotype was seen only a few times. This chain uses TRBV27 with TRBJ1-3; D gene unclear. This CDR3 has 14 residues. V gave up 6 bases and J gave up 0 bases, with 9 bases separating them. Germline values: CDR1 MNHEY, CDR2 SMNVEV (reference sequence). The CDR3 here is CASRRLSSGNTIYF. CDR3 nucleotides: TGTGCCAGCAGGAGACTGAGCTCTGGAAACACCATATATTTT.

The J gene is TRBJ2-5, the V gene TRBV28; 9 bases fit TRBD2. This CDR3 region has 16 residues. Losses at the gene ends were 4 bases for V and 0 bases for J; bases not matched to a gene: 6. Germline CDR1 and CDR2: MDHEN and SYDVKM. The CDR3 nucleotides read TGTGCCAGCAGTTCCAAACTAGCGGGTAACCAAGAGACCCAGTACTTC. This encodes CASSSKLAGNQETQYF. The variable domain in full, with the rest retrieved from reference TRBV28 and TRBJ2-5, is DVKVTQSSRYLVKRTGEKVFLECVQDMDHENMFWYRQDPGLGLRLIYFSYDVKMKEKGDIPEGYSVSREKKERFSLILESASTNQTSMYLCASSSKLAGNQETQYFGPGTRLLVL.

In this sample, this clonotype turned up a few times. The CDR3 region is CASGKGGENIQYF. In nucleotides, the CDR3 is TGTGCCAGCGGGAAGGGAGGGGAAAACATTCAGTACTTC. The chain is built from TRBV19 and TRBJ2-4, with TRBD2 matching 7 bases. The CDR3 is 13 amino acids. Germline values: CDR1 LNHDA, CDR2 SQIVND (reference sequence). V shed 9 bases and J 5 bases; nucleotides not matched to a gene: 7. Looking up the rest from reference TRBV19 and TRBJ2-4 gives the full variable domain: DGGITQSPKYLFRKEGQNVTLSCEQNLNHDAMYWYRQDPGQGLRLIYYSQIVNDFQKGDIAEGYSVSREKKESFPLTVTSAQKNPTAFYLCASGKGGENIQYFGAGTRLSVL.

In its sample, this clonotype was seen many times. V is TRBV7-2 and J is TRBJ2-5, with TRBD1 matching 8 bases. V trimming: 2 bases; J trimming: 5 bases; junction bases outside the gene matches: 7. Germline values: CDR1 SGHTA, CDR2 FQGNSA. The CDR3 totals 15 residues. The CDR3 DNA reads TGTGCCAGCAGCTTATGGCAGGGGGCTTCGGAGACCCAGTACTTC. Amino acid sequence: CASSLWQGASETQYF.

Ten or more counts support this clonotype. This rearrangement joins TRBV6-2 or TRBV6-3 to TRBJ2-4, with a weak D call TRBD2 (5 bases). V lost 6 bases, J lost 3 bases, and 18 bases lay in between. Germline V gives CDR1 MNHEY, CDR2 SVGEGT. The CDR3 consists of 16 residues. DNA for the CDR3: TGTGCCAGCAGGCCCCCGGGATCATATTTCAAAAACATTCAGTACTTC. Translated, it gives CASRPPGSYFKNIQYF.

This clonotype has just a few counts. The rearrangement joins TRBV12-5 to TRBJ1-2; 7 nucleotides match TRBD1. Germline assignment: CDR1 LGHNT and CDR2 FRNRAP. Unmatched junction bases numbered 19, after V lost 1 base and J lost 11 bases. This CDR3 region has 17 residues. The CDR3: CASGLGTREGALLGYTF. CDR3 bases: TGTGCTAGTGGTTTGGGCACGAGGGAGGGGGCTCTTTTAGGATACACCTTC.

The table lists this clonotype with a few counts. The chain uses TRBV6-5 and TRBJ2-3, with TRBD2 matching over 7 bases. The junction had 5 bases not matched to a gene; V was cut back by 7 bases and J by 4 bases. CDR1 is MNHEY, CDR2 SVGAGI, per germline. CDR3 length equals 13 residues. DNA of the CDR3: TGTGCCAGCAATCCGCGGGAGCCAGATACGCAGTATTTT. It yields the protein CASNPREPDTQYF.

This chain connects TRBV9 to TRBJ2-1, with 13 bases that match TRBD2. The CDR3 length is 16 residues. Per the germline V gene, CDR1 is SGDLS and CDR2 is YYNGEE. J lost 4 bases, V lost 3 bases, and 4 bases had no gene match. The CDR3 region has the DNA TGTGCCAGCAGCGAGGGACTAGCGGGATCTTACAATGAGCAGTTCTTC. Protein: CASSEGLAGSYNEQFF.

This clonotype turned up a few times. The chain joins TRBV9 to TRBJ2-5; TRBD2 aligns across 11 bases. The CDR3 loop spans 18 amino acids. Germline V gene lookup returns CDR1 SGDLS and CDR2 YYNGEE. Germline trimming cut 2 bases from V and 5 bases from J; bases unmatched to any gene: 14. CDR3 protein: CASSVGVASGRSGETQYF. CDR3 DNA: TGTGCCAGCAGCGTTGGAGTTGCTAGCGGGAGGTCCGGGGAGACCCAGTACTTC.

The V gene is TRBV7-9, the J gene TRBJ1-4; 7 positions agree with TRBD1. Germline V lookup: CDR1 SEHNR, CDR2 FQNEAQ (reference sequence). There are 16 residues in the CDR3. The ends lost 5 bases at V and 3 bases at J; junction bases unmatched: 9. The chain's CDR3 is CASSQDRVRANEKLFF. CDR3 DNA sequence: TGTGCCAGCAGCCAAGACAGGGTTCGGGCTAATGAAAAACTGTTTTTT.

In its sample, this clonotype was seen once. V usage is TRBV30 and J usage is TRBJ2-3; TRBD1 or TRBD2 may be the D gene (5 bases each). Deletions cut 0 bases from V and 0 bases from J, with 10 bases between. Germline values: CDR1 GTSNPN, CDR2 SVGIG (reference sequence). CDR3 length equals 15 residues. This chain's CDR3 is CAWSVGTPSTDTQYF. The CDR3 nucleotides read TGTGCCTGGAGTGTTGGGACCCCTAGCACAGATACGCAGTATTTT.

The chain couples TRBV4-3 to TRBJ2-2; 7 bases fit TRBD2. The CDR3 length is 14 residues. V trimming: 5 bases; J trimming: 8 bases; junction bases outside the gene matches: 8. The germline V gene encodes CDR1 LGHNA and CDR2 YSLEER. CDR3 nucleotides: TGCGCCAGCAGCGGCGGGAGCGGGTCAGGGGAGCTGTTTTTT. Protein product: CASSGGSGSGELFF.

The chain uses TRBV19 and TRBJ2-1; tentative D call: TRBD2 (5 bases). V was cut by 3 bases and J by 5 bases, with 8 bases left in between. The CDR3 has 13 residues. Germline values: CDR1 LNHDA, CDR2 SQIVND (reference sequence). The CDR3 nucleotides are TGTGCCAGTAGTATGAGGGCGGACAATGAGCAGTTCTTC. It specifies CASSMRADNEQFF.

The CDR3 DNA follows: TGTGCCAGCACGAACGGACAGGTAAACACTGAAGCTTTCTTT. It specifies CASTNGQVNTEAFF. The chain links TRBV6-5 to TRBJ1-1; 7 positions match TRBD1. The J segment lost 2 bases and the V segment lost 7 bases, leaving 7 bases of the junction unmatched. The CDR3 sequence is 14 residues long. Germline values: CDR1 MNHEY, CDR2 SVGAGI.

This clonotype has ten or more counts. The chain employs TRBV7-8 and TRBJ2-7; TRBD2 aligns across 13 bases. The germline gives CDR1 SGHVS, CDR2 FQNEAQ. J gave up 0 bases and V 1 base, and 6 bases lay outside the gene matches. The CDR3 is 18 amino acids. CDR3 DNA: TGTGCCAGCAGCTTAGGACGGACTAGCGGGAGTTTCTCCTACGAGCAGTACTTC. Translating gives CASSLGRTSGSFSYEQYF.

In its sample, this clonotype was seen a few times. This rearrangement joins TRBV7-9 to TRBJ2-1; TRBD2 matches 7 bases. The CDR3 is 15 amino acids. CDR1 and CDR2 (germline): SEHNR, FQNEAQ (reference sequence). Trimming took 3 bases from V and 1 from J; bases not matched to a gene: 3. CDR3 region: CASSLPGLSYNEQFF. The CDR3 DNA reads TGTGCCAGCAGCTTGCCGGGACTATCCTACAATGAGCAGTTCTTC.

V gene TRBV6-1 combines with J gene TRBJ2-3, with no clear D. The V and J ends lost 7 bases and 0 bases respectively, with 14 bases between them. CDR3 size: 15 residues. CDR1 is MNHNS, CDR2 SASEGT, per germline. The CDR3 bases are TGTGCCAGCACTCCTACGGGCCTTAGCACAGATACGCAGTATTTT. Amino acid sequence: CASTPTGLSTDTQYF.

This clonotype was picked up many times. J is TRBJ2-1 and V is TRBV7-2, with 9 bases lining up with TRBD2. J gave up 6 bases and V 1 base, and 4 bases lay outside the gene matches. The CDR3 has 15 residues. CDR1 is SGHTA, CDR2 FQGNSA, per germline. The CDR3 loop reads CASSLVGSGSNEQFF. CDR3 DNA: TGTGCCAGCAGCTTAGTGGGTAGCGGGAGCAATGAGCAGTTCTTC.

This clonotype was picked up a small number of times. This chain uses TRBV6-1 with TRBJ2-3; D remains unclear. This CDR3 spans 15 amino acids. Trimming removed 5 bases at V and 0 bases at J, with 12 bases between. Germline V gene lookup returns CDR1 MNHNS and CDR2 SASEGT. The CDR3 nucleotides are TGTGCCAGCAGTTACGACCGCCGTAGCACAGATACGCAGTATTTT. It specifies CASSYDRRSTDTQYF.

The chain is built from TRBV12-5 and TRBJ2-5; D is perhaps TRBD2 (7 bases). Trimming stripped 3 bases from V and 5 bases from J, with 10 bases between. The CDR3 is 13 residues long. The germline gives CDR1 LGHNT, CDR2 FRNRAP. The CDR3 region is CASGLGGGETQYF. Written as DNA, the CDR3 is TGTGCTAGTGGTTTAGGGGGGGGGGAGACCCAGTACTTC.

The chain couples TRBV19 to TRBJ1-2, with a weak D call TRBD1 (5 bases). Germline-derived CDR1 and CDR2 are LNHDA and SQIVND (reference sequence). V lost 7 bases, J lost 6 bases, and 15 bases lay in between. The CDR3 consists of 13 residues. The CDR3 DNA sequence: TGTGCCAGTACCTTCGGGGCGGGGGATGGCTACACCTTC. Its protein product is CASTFGAGDGYTF.

V gene TRBV6-2 or TRBV6-3 combines with J gene TRBJ1-5, with D perhaps matching TRBD1 (5 bases). V dropped 2 bases and J dropped 6 bases, with 23 bases sitting between them. Germline V lookup: CDR1 MNHEY, CDR2 SVGEGT. This CDR3 comprises 18 residues. In nucleotides, the CDR3 is TGTGCCAGCAGTTACGTCTGGGACCGGAATTCCTTTGGTCAGCCCCAGCATTTT. This gives the protein CASSYVWDRNSFGQPQHF.

This rearrangement joins TRBV19 to TRBJ1-4, with D tentatively TRBD1 (5 bases). From germline, CDR1 is LNHDA and CDR2 SQIVND (reference sequence). With 5 bases removed from V and 3 bases from J, the gap between germline ends came to 13 bases. The CDR3 extends over 15 amino acids. The CDR3 sequence is CASSFGGVSNEKLFF. The CDR3 DNA reads TGTGCCAGTAGTTTTGGAGGGGTTTCTAATGAAAAACTGTTTTTT. The full variable domain, with the rest looked up from reference TRBV19 and TRBJ1-4, is DGGITQSPKYLFRKEGQNVTLSCEQNLNHDAMYWYRQDPGQGLRLIYYSQIVNDFQKGDIAEGYSVSREKKESFPLTVTSAQKNPTAFYLCASSFGGVSNEKLFFGSGTQLSVL.

The table lists this clonotype with a few counts. The chain combines TRBV7-2 with TRBJ1-2; D gene uncertain. CDR1 SGHTA and CDR2 FQGNSA come from the germline V gene. The CDR3 contains 11 residues. Trimming shortened V by 7 bases and J by 1 base, and 4 bases separated the two germline ends. The CDR3 protein is CASNGNYGYTF. CDR3 DNA sequence: TGTGCCAGCAACGGTAACTATGGCTACACCTTC.

The gene calls are TRBV20-1 and TRBJ1-3, with unresolved D. The germline V gene has CDR1 DFQATT and CDR2 SNEGSKA (reference sequence). This CDR3 is 12 amino acids long. V was shortened by 4 bases and J by 0 bases, with 4 bases between the two germline ends. In DNA, the CDR3 is TGCAGTGCTACTTTCTCTGGAAACACCATATATTTT. Residues: CSATFSGNTIYF.